This T cell receptor beta chain stems from a study of T cells after posttransplantation cyclophosphamide. CDR1 and CDR2 from the germline V gene are LNHDA and SQIVND (reference sequence). V shed 8 bases, J shed 0 bases, and the junction held 12 bases outside the gene matches. CDR3 length equals 16 residues. Repertoires were generated with immunoSEQ multiplex PCR, while TCRdb's copy carries only in-frame clones and drops some. The table records about 47,000 clones, roughly nine tenths of them present only once. The sequencing input was PBMCs. The chain has TRBV19 and TRBJ1-2; 7 positions match TRBD1. This receptor was taken from a woman in her fifties or sixties in good health and a related stem cell transplant donor. CDR3 protein: CASGGDRERANYGYTF. In DNA form, the CDR3 reads TGTGCCAGTGGGGGCGACAGGGAGCGGGCTAACTATGGCTACACCTTC. Filled out from reference TRBV19 and TRBJ1-2, the complete variable domain reads DGGITQSPKYLFRKEGQNVTLSCEQNLNHDAMYWYRQDPGQGLRLIYYSQIVNDFQKGDIAEGYSVSREKKESFPLTVTSAQKNPTAFYLCASGGDRERANYGYTFGSGTRLTVV.